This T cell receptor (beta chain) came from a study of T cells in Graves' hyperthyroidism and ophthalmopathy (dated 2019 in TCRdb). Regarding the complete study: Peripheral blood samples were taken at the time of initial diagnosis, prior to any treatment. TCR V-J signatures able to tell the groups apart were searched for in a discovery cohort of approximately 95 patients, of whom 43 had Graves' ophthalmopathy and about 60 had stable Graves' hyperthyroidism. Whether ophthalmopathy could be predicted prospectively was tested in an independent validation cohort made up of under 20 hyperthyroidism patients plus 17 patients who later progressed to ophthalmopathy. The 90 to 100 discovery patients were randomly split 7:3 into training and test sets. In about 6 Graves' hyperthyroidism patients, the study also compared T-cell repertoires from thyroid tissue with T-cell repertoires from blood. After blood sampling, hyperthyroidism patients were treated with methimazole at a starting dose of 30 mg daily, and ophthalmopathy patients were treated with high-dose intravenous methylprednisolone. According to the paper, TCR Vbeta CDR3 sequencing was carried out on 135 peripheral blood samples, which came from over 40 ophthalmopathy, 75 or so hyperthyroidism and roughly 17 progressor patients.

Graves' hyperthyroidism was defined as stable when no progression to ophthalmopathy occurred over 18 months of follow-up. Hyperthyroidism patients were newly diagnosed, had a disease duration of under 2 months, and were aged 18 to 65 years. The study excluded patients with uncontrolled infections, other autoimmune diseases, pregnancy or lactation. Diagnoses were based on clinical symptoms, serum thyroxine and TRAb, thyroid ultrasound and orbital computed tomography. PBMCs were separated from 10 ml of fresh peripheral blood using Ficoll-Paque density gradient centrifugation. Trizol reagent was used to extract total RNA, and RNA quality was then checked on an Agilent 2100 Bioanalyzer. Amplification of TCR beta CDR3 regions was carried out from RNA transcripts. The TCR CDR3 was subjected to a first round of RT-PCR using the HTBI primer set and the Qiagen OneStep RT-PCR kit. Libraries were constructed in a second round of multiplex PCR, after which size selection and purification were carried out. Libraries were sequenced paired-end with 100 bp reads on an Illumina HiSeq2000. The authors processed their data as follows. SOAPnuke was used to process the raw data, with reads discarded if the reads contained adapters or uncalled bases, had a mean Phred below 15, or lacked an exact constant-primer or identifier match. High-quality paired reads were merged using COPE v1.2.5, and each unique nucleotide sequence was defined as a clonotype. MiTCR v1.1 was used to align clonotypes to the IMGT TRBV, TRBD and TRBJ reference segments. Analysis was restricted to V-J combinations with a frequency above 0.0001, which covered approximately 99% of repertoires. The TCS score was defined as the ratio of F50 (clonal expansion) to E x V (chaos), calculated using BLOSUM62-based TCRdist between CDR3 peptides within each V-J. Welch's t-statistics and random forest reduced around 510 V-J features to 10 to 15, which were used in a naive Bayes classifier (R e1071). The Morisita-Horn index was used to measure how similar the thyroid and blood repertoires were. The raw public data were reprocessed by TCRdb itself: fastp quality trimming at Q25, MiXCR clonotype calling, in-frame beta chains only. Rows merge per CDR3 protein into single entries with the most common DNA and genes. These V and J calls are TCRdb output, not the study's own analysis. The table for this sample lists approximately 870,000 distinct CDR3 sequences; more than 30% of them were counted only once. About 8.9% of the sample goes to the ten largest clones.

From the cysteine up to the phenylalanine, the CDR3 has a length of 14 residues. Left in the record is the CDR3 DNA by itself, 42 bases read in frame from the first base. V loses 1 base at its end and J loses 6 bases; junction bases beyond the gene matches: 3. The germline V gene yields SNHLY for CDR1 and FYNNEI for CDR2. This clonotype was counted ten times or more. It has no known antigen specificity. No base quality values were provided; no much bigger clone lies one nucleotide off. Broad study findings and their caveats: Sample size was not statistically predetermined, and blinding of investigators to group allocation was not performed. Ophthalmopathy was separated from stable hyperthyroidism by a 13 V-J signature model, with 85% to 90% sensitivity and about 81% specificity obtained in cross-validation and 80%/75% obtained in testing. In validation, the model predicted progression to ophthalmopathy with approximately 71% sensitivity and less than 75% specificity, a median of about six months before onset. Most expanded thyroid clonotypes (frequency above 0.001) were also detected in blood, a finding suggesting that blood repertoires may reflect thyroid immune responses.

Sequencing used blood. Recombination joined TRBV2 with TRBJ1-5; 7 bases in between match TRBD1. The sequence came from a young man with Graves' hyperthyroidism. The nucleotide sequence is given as TGTGCCAGCAGTGAAGGGCAGGGGGTTCAGCCCCAGCATTTT. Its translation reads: CASSEGQGVQPQHF.